This is a list of T cell receptor beta chains from one sample in a study of cytomegalovirus exposure and HLA in healthy donors. Here immunoSEQ multiplex PCR was the method, and the copy in TCRdb shows in-frame clones only, minus some. The table lists approximately 130,000 clones, 6.5% to 9.5% of them singletons. Sequencing input: PBMCs. Receptors originate from a woman in her 40s in good health and CMV-seropositive. Each CDR3 is given with its conserved first and last residue.

TRBJ1-2 TRBV27 18 CASSFLGTAIFSNYGYTF
TRBJ2-7 TRBV6-1 14 CASSGGWQGYEQYF
TRBJ1-1 TRBV15 16 CATSRDLTGANTEAFF
TRBJ2-7 TRBV18 15 CASSPGRDSSYEQYF
TRBJ1-2 TRBV2 16 CASSSGTGGAHYGYTF
TRBJ1-2 TRBV9 13 CASSSHRSSGYTF
TRBJ2-3 TRBV19 16 CASSISGGWSTDTQYF
TRBJ2-3 TRBV13 15 CASSLQGLRTDTQYF
TRBJ2-3 TRBV2 13 CASQRGSTDTQYF
TRBJ1-1 TRBV5-1 13 CASSLGDSLVAFF
TRBJ2-5 TRBV7-9 12 CASSFREETQYF
TRBJ1-5 TRBV19 14 CASFGQGGNQPQHF
TRBJ1-1 TRBV7-3 16 CASSPSSTLGNTEAFF
TRBJ2-5 TRBV7-2 13 CASSPDSQETQYF
TRBJ1-2 TRBV5-1 16 CASSLGSRGRANGYTF
TRBJ2-5 TRBV7-6 15 CASSIGGDRAETQYF
TRBJ2-7 TRBV2 13 CASEGRGGYEQYF
TRBJ1-3 TRBV6-6 16 CASSYSGMSSGNTIYF
TRBJ2-5 TRBV10-3 15 CAISEGRGYQETQYF